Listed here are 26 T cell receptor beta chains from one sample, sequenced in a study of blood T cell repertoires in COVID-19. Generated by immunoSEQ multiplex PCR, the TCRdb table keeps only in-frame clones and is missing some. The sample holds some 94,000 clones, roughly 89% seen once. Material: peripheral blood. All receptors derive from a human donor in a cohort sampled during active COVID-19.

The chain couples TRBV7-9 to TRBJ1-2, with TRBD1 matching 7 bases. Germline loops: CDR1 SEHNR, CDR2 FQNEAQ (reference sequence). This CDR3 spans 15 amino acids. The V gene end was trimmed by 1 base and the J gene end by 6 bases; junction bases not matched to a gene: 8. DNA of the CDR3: TGTGCCAGCAGCTTAGAGGCAGGGGGGAATCATGGCTACACCTTC. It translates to CASSLEAGGNHGYTF.

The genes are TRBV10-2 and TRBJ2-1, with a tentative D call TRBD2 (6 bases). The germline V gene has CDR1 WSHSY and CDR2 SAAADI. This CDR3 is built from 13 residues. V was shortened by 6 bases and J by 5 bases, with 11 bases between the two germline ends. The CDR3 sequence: CASRTSGDNEQFF. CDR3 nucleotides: TGCGCCAGCAGGACTAGTGGGGACAATGAGCAGTTCTTC.

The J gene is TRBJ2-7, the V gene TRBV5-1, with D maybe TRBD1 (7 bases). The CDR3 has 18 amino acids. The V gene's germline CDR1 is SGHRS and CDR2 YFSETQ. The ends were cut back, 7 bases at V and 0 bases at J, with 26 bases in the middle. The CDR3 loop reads CASGLHGTDRASSYEQYF. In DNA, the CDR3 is TGCGCCAGCGGACTACACGGTACAGACAGGGCAAGCTCCTACGAGCAGTACTTC.

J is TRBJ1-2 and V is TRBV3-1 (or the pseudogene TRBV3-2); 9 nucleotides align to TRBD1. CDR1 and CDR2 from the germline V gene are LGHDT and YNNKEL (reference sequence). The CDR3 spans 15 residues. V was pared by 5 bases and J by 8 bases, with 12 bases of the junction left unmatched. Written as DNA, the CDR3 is TGTGCCAGCAGCGACAGGGGGTTGGCTTTAGGGGGCTACACCTTC. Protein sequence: CASSDRGLALGGYTF.

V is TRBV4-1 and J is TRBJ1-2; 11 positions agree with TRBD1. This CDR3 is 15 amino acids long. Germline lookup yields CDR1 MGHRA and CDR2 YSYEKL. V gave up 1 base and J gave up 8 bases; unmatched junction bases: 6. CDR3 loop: CASSQGSGTGGGYTF. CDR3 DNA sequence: TGCGCCAGCAGCCAAGGCTCCGGGACAGGGGGGGGCTACACCTTC.

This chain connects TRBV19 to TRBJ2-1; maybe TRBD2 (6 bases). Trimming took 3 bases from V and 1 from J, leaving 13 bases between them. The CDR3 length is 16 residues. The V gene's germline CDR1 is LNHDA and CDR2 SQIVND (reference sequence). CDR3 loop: CASSIGGRTSYNEQFF. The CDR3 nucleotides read TGTGCCAGTAGTATTGGAGGGAGGACTTCCTACAATGAGCAGTTCTTC.

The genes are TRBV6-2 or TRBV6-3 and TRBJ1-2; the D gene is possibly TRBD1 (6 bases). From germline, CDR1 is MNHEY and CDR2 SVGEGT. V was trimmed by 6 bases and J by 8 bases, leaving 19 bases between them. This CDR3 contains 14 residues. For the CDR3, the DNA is TGTGCCAGCAGCCCACAGGCAGGGGCGTACGGCTACACCTTC. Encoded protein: CASSPQAGAYGYTF.

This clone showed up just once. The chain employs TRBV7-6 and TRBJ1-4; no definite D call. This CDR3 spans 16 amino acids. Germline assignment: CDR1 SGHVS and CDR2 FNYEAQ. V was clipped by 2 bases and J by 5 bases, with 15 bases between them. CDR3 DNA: TGTGCCAGCAGCTTAAACGCCCCCTATTCGAATGAAAAACTGTTTTTT. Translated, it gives CASSLNAPYSNEKLFF.

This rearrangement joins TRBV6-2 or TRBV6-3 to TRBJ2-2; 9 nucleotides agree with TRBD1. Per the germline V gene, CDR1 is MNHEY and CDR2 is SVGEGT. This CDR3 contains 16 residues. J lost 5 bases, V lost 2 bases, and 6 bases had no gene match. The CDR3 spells CASSYVTGGATGELFF. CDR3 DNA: TGTGCCAGCAGTTACGTTACAGGGGGCGCGACCGGGGAGCTGTTTTTT.

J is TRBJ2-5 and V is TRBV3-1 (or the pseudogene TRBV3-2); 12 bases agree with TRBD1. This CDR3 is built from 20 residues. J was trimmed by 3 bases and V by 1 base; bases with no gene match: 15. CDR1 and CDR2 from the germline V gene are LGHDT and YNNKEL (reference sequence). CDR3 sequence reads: CASSQGGAAGQGAREETQYF. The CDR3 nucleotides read TGTGCCAGCAGCCAAGGAGGTGCGGCGGGACAGGGGGCGCGGGAAGAGACCCAGTACTTC.

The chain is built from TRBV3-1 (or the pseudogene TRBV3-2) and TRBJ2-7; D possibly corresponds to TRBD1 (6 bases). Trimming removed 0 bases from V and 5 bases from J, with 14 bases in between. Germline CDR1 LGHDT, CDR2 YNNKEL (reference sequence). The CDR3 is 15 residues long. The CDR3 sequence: CASSQDWTESNEQYF. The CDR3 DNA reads TGTGCCAGCAGCCAAGACTGGACAGAAAGCAACGAGCAGTACTTC.

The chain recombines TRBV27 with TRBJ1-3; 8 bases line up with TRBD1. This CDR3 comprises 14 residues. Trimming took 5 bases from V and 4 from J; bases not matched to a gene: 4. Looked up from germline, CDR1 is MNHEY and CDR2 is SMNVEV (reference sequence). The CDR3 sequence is CASSERTGGNTIYF. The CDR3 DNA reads TGTGCCAGCAGTGAACGGACAGGGGGAAACACCATATATTTT.

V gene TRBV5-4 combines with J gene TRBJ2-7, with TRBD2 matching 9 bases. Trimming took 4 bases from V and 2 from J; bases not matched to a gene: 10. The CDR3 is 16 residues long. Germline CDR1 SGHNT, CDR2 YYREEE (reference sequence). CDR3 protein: CASSPTPSGATYEQYF. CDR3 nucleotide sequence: TGTGCCAGCAGCCCGACCCCTAGCGGGGCAACCTACGAGCAGTACTTC.

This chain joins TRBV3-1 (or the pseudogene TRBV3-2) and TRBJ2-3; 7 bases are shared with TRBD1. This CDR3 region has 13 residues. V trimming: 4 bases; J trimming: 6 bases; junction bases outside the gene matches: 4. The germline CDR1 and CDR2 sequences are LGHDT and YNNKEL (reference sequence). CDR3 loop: CASSPTGLDTQYF. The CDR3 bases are TGTGCCAGCAGCCCGACAGGGCTCGATACGCAGTATTTT.

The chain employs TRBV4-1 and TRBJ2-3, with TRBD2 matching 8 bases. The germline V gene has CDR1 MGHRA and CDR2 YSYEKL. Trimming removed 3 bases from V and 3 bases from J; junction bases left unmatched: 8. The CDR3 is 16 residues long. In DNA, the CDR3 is TGCGCCAGCAGCCACCTTCGGGGGGGGAATACAGATACGCAGTATTTT. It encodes CASSHLRGGNTDTQYF.

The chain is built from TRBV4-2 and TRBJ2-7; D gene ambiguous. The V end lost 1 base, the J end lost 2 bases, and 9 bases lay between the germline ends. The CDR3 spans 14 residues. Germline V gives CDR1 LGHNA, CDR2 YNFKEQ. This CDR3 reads CASSQGLRAYEQYF. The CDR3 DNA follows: TGTGCCAGCAGCCAAGGATTAAGAGCCTACGAGCAGTACTTC.

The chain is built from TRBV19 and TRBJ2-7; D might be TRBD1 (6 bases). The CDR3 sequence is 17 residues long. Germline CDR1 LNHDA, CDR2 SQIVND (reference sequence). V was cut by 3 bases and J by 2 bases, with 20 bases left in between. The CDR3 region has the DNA TGTGCCAGTAGTATTAGACCCGGACAGACAACCGCCTACGAGCAGTACTTC. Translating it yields CASSIRPGQTTAYEQYF.

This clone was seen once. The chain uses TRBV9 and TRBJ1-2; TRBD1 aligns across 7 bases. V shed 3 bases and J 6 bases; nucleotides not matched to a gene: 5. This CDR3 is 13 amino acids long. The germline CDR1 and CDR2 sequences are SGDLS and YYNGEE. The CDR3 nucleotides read TGTGCCAGCAGCGCAGGACAGGTAGATGGCTACACCTTC. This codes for CASSAGQVDGYTF.

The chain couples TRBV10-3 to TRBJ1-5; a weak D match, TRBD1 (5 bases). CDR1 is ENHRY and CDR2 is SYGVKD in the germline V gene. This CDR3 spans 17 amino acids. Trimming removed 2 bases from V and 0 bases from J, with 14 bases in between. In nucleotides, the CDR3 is TGTGCCATCAGTGAGAGGGGACGGGACTTTAGCAATCAGCCCCAGCATTTT. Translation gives CAISERGRDFSNQPQHF.

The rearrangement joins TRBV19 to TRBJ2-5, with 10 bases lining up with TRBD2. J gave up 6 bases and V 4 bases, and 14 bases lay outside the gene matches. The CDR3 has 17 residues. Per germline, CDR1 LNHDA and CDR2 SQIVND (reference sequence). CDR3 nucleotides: TGTGCCAGTAGTAATTGGGGTAGCGGGGGGCTTTTGAAGACCCAGTACTTC. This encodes CASSNWGSGGLLKTQYF.

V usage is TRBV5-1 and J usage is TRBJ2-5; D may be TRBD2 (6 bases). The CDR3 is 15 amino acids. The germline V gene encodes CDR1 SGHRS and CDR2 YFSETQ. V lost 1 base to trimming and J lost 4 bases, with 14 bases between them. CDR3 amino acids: CASSLSTGVGETQYF. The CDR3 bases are TGCGCCAGCAGCTTGTCAACGGGGGTTGGAGAGACCCAGTACTTC.

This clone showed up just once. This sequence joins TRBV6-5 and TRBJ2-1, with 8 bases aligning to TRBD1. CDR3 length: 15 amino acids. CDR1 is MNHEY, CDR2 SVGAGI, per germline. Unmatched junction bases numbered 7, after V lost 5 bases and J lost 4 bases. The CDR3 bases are TGTGCCAGCAGTCTAGGGACAGGAGAATACAATGAGCAGTTCTTC. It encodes CASSLGTGEYNEQFF.

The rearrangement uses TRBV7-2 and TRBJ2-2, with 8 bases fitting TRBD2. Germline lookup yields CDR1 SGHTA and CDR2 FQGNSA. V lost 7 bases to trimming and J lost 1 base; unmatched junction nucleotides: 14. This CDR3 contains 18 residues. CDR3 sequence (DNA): TGTGCCAGCAACCCCTTTGTCCAACTAGCGGTGAACACCGGGGAGCTGTTTTTT. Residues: CASNPFVQLAVNTGELFF.

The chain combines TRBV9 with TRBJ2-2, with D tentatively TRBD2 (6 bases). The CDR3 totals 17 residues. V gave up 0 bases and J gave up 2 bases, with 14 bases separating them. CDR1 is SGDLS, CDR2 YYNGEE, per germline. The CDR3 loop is CASSVAFGTSNTGELFF. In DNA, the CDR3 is TGTGCCAGCAGCGTAGCTTTCGGGACTTCTAACACCGGGGAGCTGTTTTTT.

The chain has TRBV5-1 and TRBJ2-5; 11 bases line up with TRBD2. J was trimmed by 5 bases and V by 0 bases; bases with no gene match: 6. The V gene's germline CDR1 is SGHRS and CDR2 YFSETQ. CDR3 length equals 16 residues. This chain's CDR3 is CASSLGVAGGPETQYF. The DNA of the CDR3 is TGCGCCAGCAGCTTGGGTGTAGCGGGAGGGCCCGAGACCCAGTACTTC.

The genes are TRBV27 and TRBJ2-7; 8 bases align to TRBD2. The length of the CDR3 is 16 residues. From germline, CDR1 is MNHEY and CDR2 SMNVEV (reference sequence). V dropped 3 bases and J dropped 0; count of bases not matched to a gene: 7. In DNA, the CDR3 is TGTGCCAGCAGTTTCGTCGGGAGGGCGGGCTCCTACGAGCAGTACTTC. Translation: CASSFVGRAGSYEQYF.